The 21 T cell receptor beta chains below all came from one sample that was sequenced in a study of cytomegalovirus exposure and HLA in healthy donors. A multiplex PCR was run with 60 Vbeta primers and 13 Jbeta primers. Profiling relied on immunoSEQ multiplex PCR, and the TCRdb table lists in-frame clones only, not all of them. The table records about 110,000 clones, 71% of them present only once. The specimen sequenced was PBMCs. The receptors derive from a female donor in good health and CMV-seronegative.

This clone has a handful of counts. The chain is built from TRBV7-8 and TRBJ1-4; TRBD1 aligns across 7 bases. CDR1 is SGHVS and CDR2 is FQNEAQ in the germline V gene. CDR3 length equals 14 residues. V lost 2 bases, J lost 7 bases, and 4 bases stayed unmatched. CDR3 in amino acids: CASSLRRGREKLFF. CDR3 DNA sequence: TGTGCCAGCAGCTTACGGAGGGGGCGTGAAAAACTGTTTTTT.

This CDR3 reads CASSSVPLSGRPDTQYF. The CDR3 bases are TGTGCCAGCAGCTCGGTCCCCCTTAGCGGGAGACCGGATACGCAGTATTTT. The gene calls are TRBV7-9 and TRBJ2-3; 9 bases are a match to TRBD2. Germline assignment: CDR1 SEHNR and CDR2 FQNEAQ (reference sequence). Losses at the gene ends were 4 bases for V and 6 bases for J; bases not matched to a gene: 14. The CDR3 spans 17 residues. The full variable domain, completed using reference TRBV7-9 and TRBJ2-3, is DTGVSQNPRHKITKRGQNVTFRCDPISEHNRLYWYRQTLGQGPEFLTYFQNEAQLEKSRLLSDRFSAERPKGSFSTLEIQRTEQGDSAMYLCASSSVPLSGRPDTQYFGPGTRLTVL.

This chain links TRBV6-6 with TRBJ2-5; D is unclear. V lost 2 bases and J 5 bases, leaving 9 bases between the germline ends. CDR1 is MNHNY, CDR2 SVGAGI, per germline (reference sequence). The CDR3 runs to 13 residues. The CDR3 nucleotides read TGTGCCAGCAGTTACGGGCTTCGGGAGACCCAGTACTTC. Encoded protein: CASSYGLRETQYF.

The gene calls are TRBV2 and TRBJ1-4; D gene uncertain. Germline CDR1 and CDR2: SNHLY and FYNNEI. The V gene lost 2 bases and the J gene lost 0 bases, with 7 bases spanning the gap. This CDR3 contains 15 residues. CDR3 sequence (DNA): TGTGCCAGCAGTGAACTTCCAGCAACTAATGAAAAACTGTTTTTT. It yields the protein CASSELPATNEKLFF.

Here the CDR3 reads CASSVTAGGPFGTDTQYF. DNA for the CDR3: TGTGCCAGCAGCGTAACAGCGGGAGGGCCCTTTGGCACAGATACGCAGTATTTT. V and J are TRBV9 and TRBJ2-3; 10 bases fit TRBD2. V gave up 1 base and J gave up 1 base; unmatched junction bases: 9. Germline V CDR1 and CDR2: SGDLS, YYNGEE. CDR3 size: 18 residues.

The chain's CDR3 is CASSDRVAYEQYF. CDR3 DNA sequence: TGCGCCAGCAGTGACAGGGTAGCCTACGAGCAGTACTTC. The genes are TRBV5-1 and TRBJ2-7, with 7 bases fitting TRBD1. Germline CDR1 reads SGHRS; CDR2 reads YFSETQ. With V trimmed by 5 bases and J by 2 bases, 4 bases remained unmatched. The CDR3 length is 13 residues.

This chain uses TRBV19 with TRBJ1-5, with D possibly TRBD1 on 6 matching bases. In germline, CDR1 is LNHDA, CDR2 SQIVND (reference sequence). The CDR3 totals 12 residues. With 10 bases removed from V and 11 bases from J, the gap between germline ends came to 18 bases. CDR3 region: CATQPGAGAQHF. As DNA, the CDR3 is TGTGCCACCCAGCCAGGGGCCGGGGCCCAGCATTTT. Supplemented by reference TRBV19 and TRBJ1-5, the full variable domain reads DGGITQSPKYLFRKEGQNVTLSCEQNLNHDAMYWYRQDPGQGLRLIYYSQIVNDFQKGDIAEGYSVSREKKESFPLTVTSAQKNPTAFYLCATQPGAGAQHFGDGTRLSIL.

The chain uses TRBV2 and TRBJ1-2; D is perhaps TRBD1 (6 bases). There are 14 residues in the CDR3. From germline, CDR1 is SNHLY and CDR2 FYNNEI. Trimming pared 6 bases from V and 1 base from J, leaving 12 bases between. The DNA of the CDR3 is TGTGCCAGCAGAGGCGACAGGTATAACTATGGCTACACCTTC. This sequence encodes CASRGDRYNYGYTF.

V is TRBV11-2 and J is TRBJ2-1, with 8 positions matching TRBD2. CDR3 size: 14 residues. Looked up from germline, CDR1 is SGHAT and CDR2 is FQNNGV. V shed 0 bases and J 10 bases; nucleotides not matched to a gene: 5. As DNA, the CDR3 is TGTGCCAGCAGCTTAGAGCGGGAGGCCTGGGAGCAGTTCTTC. Its protein product is CASSLEREAWEQFF.

The CDR3 loop reads CASNTENTGELFF. The CDR3 nucleotides are TGTGCCAGCAATACAGAGAACACCGGGGAGCTGTTTTTT. The chain couples TRBV5-4 to TRBJ2-2, with D hard to call. The CDR3 is 13 residues long. Trimming took off 6 bases at V and 1 base at J, with 7 bases between the two ends. Germline values: CDR1 SGHNT, CDR2 YYREEE (reference sequence).

This clone has only a few counts. Other DNA sequences of this sample code for an identical CDR3. The chain recombines TRBV5-4 with TRBJ2-1; 8 nucleotides line up with TRBD2. Germline-derived CDR1 and CDR2 are SGHNT and YYREEE (reference sequence). The CDR3 contains 15 residues. Trimming at V came to 0 bases and at J to 3 bases, leaving 2 bases not matched to a gene. CDR3 sequence: CASSLGLAGYNEQFF. The CDR3 DNA follows: TGTGCCAGCAGCTTGGGCCTAGCGGGCTACAATGAGCAGTTCTTC.

This clone was detected only a few times. CDR3 in DNA: TGTGCCAGCAGTGCCACCGGGACAGGGCACGGAGCCACCTTC. Protein product: CASSATGTGHGATF. The rearrangement uses TRBV27 and TRBJ1-2; 9 nucleotides match TRBD1. CDR1 and CDR2 (germline): MNHEY, SMNVEV (reference sequence). The junction had 14 bases not matched to a gene; V was cut back by 5 bases and J by 13 bases. This CDR3 contains 14 residues.

V gene TRBV4-3 combines with J gene TRBJ2-4, with TRBD2 identical over 11 bases. This CDR3 spans 17 amino acids. Germline values: CDR1 LGHNA, CDR2 YSLEER. V dropped 4 bases and J dropped 2; count of bases not matched to a gene: 7. In DNA, the CDR3 is TGCGCCAGCAGCCCGGTAGCGGGAGGGGGGACCAAAAACATTCAGTACTTC. It encodes CASSPVAGGGTKNIQYF.

This clone was found a few times. The rearrangement links TRBV6-5 to TRBJ2-7; 11 bases are shared with TRBD2. Germline values: CDR1 MNHEY, CDR2 SVGAGI. V lost 6 bases to trimming and J lost 0 bases; unmatched junction nucleotides: 4. This CDR3 has 15 amino acids. The CDR3 region has the DNA TGTGCCAGCAGGATGACTAGCGGGAACTCCTACGAGCAGTACTTC. Protein product: CASRMTSGNSYEQYF.

V gene TRBV9 combines with J gene TRBJ2-3, with 11 bases aligning to TRBD2. This CDR3 has 15 residues. The junction had 0 bases not matched to a gene; V was cut back by 2 bases and J by 1 base. Germline V gene data show CDR1 as SGDLS and CDR2 as YYNGEE. In DNA, the CDR3 is TGTGCCAGCAGCGTGGGACTAGCGGGCACAGATACGCAGTATTTT. As protein: CASSVGLAGTDTQYF.

The chain carries TRBV7-2 and TRBJ1-5, with TRBD1 identical over 8 bases. V gave up 5 bases and J gave up 3 bases; unmatched junction bases: 6. CDR3 length equals 15 residues. CDR1 and CDR2 from the germline V gene are SGHTA and FQGNSA. The CDR3 nucleotides read TGTGCCAGCAGCCCCCAGGGGGCCGCCAATCAGCCCCAGCATTTT. Protein: CASSPQGAANQPQHF.

The J gene is TRBJ1-1, the V gene TRBV25-1, with D tentatively TRBD1 (5 bases). Germline CDR1 and CDR2: MGHDK and SYGVNS. Trimming stripped 2 bases from V and 8 bases from J, with 12 bases between. The CDR3 contains 13 residues. CDR3: CASSEVVTGEAFF. The DNA for the CDR3 is TGTGCCAGCAGTGAAGTGGTAACAGGCGAAGCTTTCTTT.

This chain links TRBV11-3 with TRBJ1-1; D is unresolved. CDR1 and CDR2 (germline): SGHNT, YENEEA. The CDR3 covers 13 residues. V was pared by 1 base and J by 10 bases, with 13 bases between. CDR3 DNA: TGTGCCAGCAGCTTAGCGGAGGGAATCCGAGCTTTCTTT. It codes for CASSLAEGIRAFF.

The chain carries TRBV5-5 and TRBJ2-7; D is undetermined. V gave up 0 bases and J gave up 3 bases, with 7 bases separating them. The germline V gene encodes CDR1 SGHKS and CDR2 YYEKEE (reference sequence). This CDR3 is built from 13 residues. For the CDR3, the DNA is TGTGCCAGCAGCTTGGCGTCAGGCTACGAGCAGTACTTC. Translation: CASSLASGYEQYF.

This clone occurred a few times. The V and J genes are TRBV28 and TRBJ1-2; perhaps TRBD1 as D (6 bases). The germline CDR1 and CDR2 sequences are MDHEN and SYDVKM. There are 17 residues in the CDR3. V gave up 4 bases and J gave up 0 bases, with 18 bases separating them. Here the CDR3 reads CASSSPSRGLANYGYTF. In DNA, the CDR3 is TGTGCCAGCAGTTCCCCCTCCAGGGGCCTAGCTAACTATGGCTACACCTTC.

The chain uses TRBV4-1 and TRBJ2-7; perhaps TRBD1 as D (6 bases). Between the trimmed V and J ends, which lost 2 bases and 7 bases, there was a span of 12 bases. This CDR3 has 13 amino acids. CDR1 and CDR2 (germline): MGHRA, YSYEKL. The CDR3 spells CASSQWGHQEQYF. DNA for the CDR3: TGCGCCAGCAGCCAATGGGGGCATCAGGAGCAGTACTTC.